These 9 T cell receptor beta chains were sequenced from one sample in a study of T cells after yellow fever vaccination. One entry per CDR3 protein, called by TCRdb with MiXCR from the 5' RACE reads. The sample yields about 350,000 distinct CDR3 sequences, less than 9.5% seen once. Sequenced material: PBMCs, taken about 41 days after the first yellow fever vaccination. These receptors all come from a young man who received the YFV17D yellow fever vaccine.

This clonotype showed up just a few times. The rearrangement links TRBV5-1 to TRBJ2-3, with a tentative D call TRBD2 (5 bases). The CDR3 is 13 residues long. The germline V and J ends were trimmed by 4 bases and 8 bases, with 14 bases remaining between them. CDR1 and CDR2 from the germline V gene are SGHRS and YFSETQ. The DNA for the CDR3 is TGCGCCAGCAGCCCGGACCGGAGGAGTACGCAGTATTTT. Amino acid sequence: CASSPDRRSTQYF.

This sequence joins TRBV4-1 and TRBJ1-1, with a tentative D call TRBD1 (5 bases). Trimming removed 1 base at V and 3 bases at J, with 15 bases between. Looked up from germline, CDR1 is MGHRA and CDR2 is YSYEKL. The CDR3 is 16 residues long. This chain's CDR3 is CASSQGPGGSDTEAFF. CDR3 DNA sequence: TGCGCCAGCAGCCAAGGACCTGGGGGGAGCGACACTGAAGCTTTCTTT.

J is TRBJ1-6 and V is TRBV28, with D possibly TRBD1 on 5 matching bases. From germline, CDR1 is MDHEN and CDR2 SYDVKM. V lost 7 bases to trimming and J lost 7 bases, with 14 bases between them. This CDR3 has 14 residues. The CDR3 bases are TGTGCCAGCAAGAGGGGATTAGACAATTCACCCCTCCACTTT. Translation gives CASKRGLDNSPLHF.

The V gene is TRBV6-2 or TRBV6-3, the J gene TRBJ2-7, with 8 nucleotides matching TRBD1. J lost 5 bases, V lost 5 bases, and 8 bases had no gene match. The CDR3 covers 14 residues. Germline CDR1 is MNHEY and CDR2 is SVGEGT. The CDR3 DNA sequence: TGTGCCAGCAGTACGGACAGGGTAGAGGACGAGCAGTACTTC. Translation gives CASSTDRVEDEQYF.

This clonotype was recorded a few times. V and J are TRBV7-6 and TRBJ2-2; no reliable D call. Germline loops: CDR1 SGHVS, CDR2 FNYEAQ. This CDR3 comprises 14 residues. V lost 5 bases, J lost 6 bases, and 13 bases lay in between. CDR3 DNA: TGTGCCAGCAGCCCCGTTGGTGGGCCCGGGGAGCTGTTTTTT. It yields the protein CASSPVGGPGELFF.

This clonotype has just a few counts. The chain has TRBV20-1 and TRBJ1-1; unclear D gene. The CDR3 sequence is 14 residues long. Trimming removed 1 base from V and 3 bases from J, with 12 bases in between. In germline, CDR1 is DFQATT, CDR2 SNEGSKA (reference sequence). The CDR3 sequence: CSARGPGWHTEAFF. The CDR3 nucleotides read TGCAGTGCTAGAGGCCCCGGGTGGCACACTGAAGCTTTCTTT.

This clonotype was counted only a few times. This chain uses TRBV18 with TRBJ2-1; D uncertain. CDR3 size: 13 residues. CDR1 is KGHSH, CDR2 LQKENI, per germline. V lost 6 bases to trimming and J lost 6 bases, with 12 bases between them. The chain's CDR3 is CASSPIGPNEQFF. The CDR3 DNA reads as TGTGCCAGCTCCCCGATTGGGCCCAATGAGCAGTTCTTC. The full variable domain, in which reference TRBV18 and TRBJ2-1 provide the parts outside the CDR3, is NAGVMQNPRHLVRRRGQEARLRCSPMKGHSHVYWYRQLPEEGLKFMVYLQKENIIDESGMPKERFSAEFPKEGPSILRIQQVVRGDSAAYFCASSPIGPNEQFFGPGTRLTVL.

This clonotype appeared many times. The chain carries TRBV5-1 and TRBJ2-2, with a possible D match to TRBD2 (6 bases). This CDR3 has 14 amino acids. Looked up from germline, CDR1 is SGHRS and CDR2 is YFSETQ. V shed 5 bases and J shed 3 bases, with 11 bases lying between them. CDR3 sequence: CASRRGEHTGELFF. In nucleotides, the CDR3 is TGCGCCAGCAGGCGGGGTGAACACACCGGGGAGCTGTTTTTT.

The V call is TRBV12-3 or TRBV12-4, the J call TRBJ2-7; 7 bases match TRBD1. The V segment lost 6 bases and the J segment 3 bases; nucleotides outside the gene matches: 8. This CDR3 region has 14 residues. CDR3 DNA: TGTGCCAGCAGGCAGACCTCAGGGGGCTACGAGCAGTACTTC. It translates to CASRQTSGGYEQYF.